Listed here are 17 T cell receptor beta chains from one sample, sequenced in a study of blood T cell repertoires in COVID-19. Generated by immunoSEQ multiplex PCR, the TCRdb table keeps only in-frame clones and is missing some. The repertoire holds roughly 250,000 clones, approximately 80% seen once, with approximately 4% in the top ten. Sequenced material: peripheral blood. The receptors derive from a woman aged 35 to 49 with active or convalescent COVID-19.

The rearrangement links TRBV5-1 to TRBJ2-1, with 7 bases lining up with TRBD1. J was trimmed by 6 bases and V by 4 bases; bases with no gene match: 10. The germline V gene has CDR1 SGHRS and CDR2 YFSETQ. This CDR3 contains 15 residues. CDR3 DNA sequence: TGCGCCAGCAGCGGCTACCTGGGACAGATCAATGAGCAGTTCTTC. Translating it yields CASSGYLGQINEQFF. Drawing the rest from reference TRBV5-1 and TRBJ2-1, the complete variable domain is KAGVTQTPRYLIKTRGQQVTLSCSPISGHRSVSWYQQTPGQGLQFLFEYFSETQRNKGNFPGRFSGRQFSNSRSEMNVSTLELGDSALYLCASSGYLGQINEQFFGPGTRLTVL.

This chain connects TRBV7-6 to TRBJ2-3; D not resolved. V lost 4 bases and J 8 bases, leaving 10 bases between the germline ends. This CDR3 is built from 12 residues. The V gene's germline CDR1 is SGHVS and CDR2 FNYEAQ. Here the CDR3 DNA reads TGTGCCAGCAGCTCGATTGCCGGTACGCAGTATTTT. It specifies CASSSIAGTQYF.

The rearrangement links TRBV9 to TRBJ2-1, with D tentatively TRBD2 (5 bases). V lost 6 bases and J lost 8, with 15 bases in between. In germline, CDR1 is SGDLS, CDR2 YYNGEE. The CDR3 runs 13 residues. The CDR3 DNA reads TGTGCCAGCAACTTTGACTCTAGCTATGAGCAGTTCTTC. It is translated as CASNFDSSYEQFF.

This clone was counted a few times. V and J are TRBV28 and TRBJ1-4, with D unclear. Per germline, CDR1 MDHEN and CDR2 SYDVKM. There are 13 residues in the CDR3. The V gene lost 7 bases and the J gene lost 10 bases, with 16 bases spanning the gap. CDR3 nucleotide sequence: TGTGCCAGCATCTCGGTCGCCCCGGGAAAACTGTTTTTT. Protein sequence: CASISVAPGKLFF.

Here the CDR3 DNA reads TGTGCCAGCAGTGCGGGAGGCACAGGGAGCAATCAGCCCCAGCATTTT. Translated: CASSAGGTGSNQPQHF. V usage is TRBV6-1 and J usage is TRBJ1-5; D may be TRBD1 (6 bases). CDR3 size: 16 residues. CDR1 is MNHNS, CDR2 SASEGT, per germline. V was shortened by 4 bases and J by 1 base, with 14 bases between the two germline ends.

This clone was detected only a few times. The chain links TRBV30 to TRBJ2-1; TRBD1 aligns across 12 bases. Germline V gene sequence: CDR1 GTSNPN, CDR2 SVGIG (reference sequence). The CDR3 has 14 amino acids. With 4 bases clipped from V and 5 bases from J, the junction kept 3 bases outside the gene matches. The CDR3 coding sequence is TGTGCCTGGAAAGGGACAGGGGGCCACAATGAGCAGTTCTTC. It yields the protein CAWKGTGGHNEQFF.

The J gene is TRBJ1-1, the V gene TRBV14; 7 nucleotides line up with TRBD1. V was clipped by 4 bases and J by 6 bases; unmatched bases: 5. This CDR3 contains 13 residues. The germline gives CDR1 SGHDN, CDR2 FVKESK. The CDR3 sequence: CASSRHRGPEAFF. The CDR3 DNA is TGTGCCAGCAGCCGCCACAGGGGTCCTGAAGCTTTCTTT.

The chain employs TRBV27 and TRBJ2-7; possible D gene TRBD1, 5 bases. The germline V gene has CDR1 MNHEY and CDR2 SMNVEV (reference sequence). Trimming left V 5 bases short and J 0 bases short, with 14 bases between. The CDR3 sequence is 15 residues long. CDR3 coding DNA: TGTGCCAGCAGTCCAGGGTACCAAAGCTCCTACGAGCAGTACGTC. Its protein product is CASSPGYQSSYEQYV.

V is TRBV24-1 and J is TRBJ1-5, with D uncertain. CDR1 is KGHDR, CDR2 SFDVKD, per germline. The CDR3 is 14 residues long. Trimming left V 4 bases short and J 1 base short, with 7 bases between. CDR3 region: CATSDWASNQPQHF. CDR3 in DNA: TGTGCCACCAGTGACTGGGCAAGCAATCAGCCCCAGCATTTT.

The genes are TRBV28 and TRBJ1-6; TRBD1 matches 7 bases. CDR1 MDHEN and CDR2 SYDVKM come from the germline V gene. The V segment lost 11 bases and the J segment 13 bases; nucleotides outside the gene matches: 17. The length of the CDR3 is 14 residues. CDR3 bases: TGTGCCGCAGGGGGAGGCCTACGTTTGTCGCCCCTCCACTTT. It codes for CAAGGGLRLSPLHF. Using reference TRBV28 and TRBJ1-6 for the parts outside the CDR3, the full variable domain is DVKVTQSSRYLVKRTGEKVFLECVQDMDHENMFWYRQDPGLGLRLIYFSYDVKMKEKGDIPEGYSVSREKKERFSLILESASTNQTSMYLCAAGGGLRLSPLHFGNGTRLTVT.

The chain couples TRBV3-1 (or the pseudogene TRBV3-2) to TRBJ2-1, with unresolved D. This CDR3 region has 13 residues. Germline CDR1 and CDR2: LGHDT and YNNKEL (reference sequence). V was cut by 1 base and J by 5 bases, with 6 bases left in between. The CDR3 sequence is CASSQASNNEQFF. The DNA for the CDR3 is TGTGCCAGCAGCCAAGCTAGTAACAATGAGCAGTTCTTC.

V and J are TRBV25-1 and TRBJ2-3; D unresolved. This CDR3 has 11 residues. V lost 6 bases and J lost 6, with 7 bases in between. CDR1 and CDR2 from the germline V gene are MGHDK and SYGVNS. The CDR3 nucleotides are TGTGCCAGCAGAGCGCCGGATACGCAGTATTTT. Translation gives CASRAPDTQYF.

CDR3 coding DNA: TGCGCCAGCAGCTTGGCCGATAAGGGGGCCGGGGGCTACACCTTC. Encoded protein: CASSLADKGAGGYTF. The V call is TRBV5-1, the J call TRBJ1-2, with 7 positions matching TRBD1. The V gene's germline CDR1 is SGHRS and CDR2 YFSETQ. Trimming cost V 0 bases and J 8 bases; bases outside gene matches: 10. There are 15 residues in the CDR3.

The V call is TRBV24-1, the J call TRBJ1-2; TRBD1 matches 8 bases. The CDR3 loop spans 15 amino acids. From germline, CDR1 is KGHDR and CDR2 SFDVKD. The trim removed 4 bases at V and 6 bases at J, leaving 9 bases unmatched. The chain's CDR3 is CATSDRDPGQDGYTF. The CDR3 DNA is TGTGCCACCAGTGACCGGGACCCGGGACAGGATGGCTACACCTTC.

This clone was seen once. J is TRBJ1-4 and V is TRBV27, with D uncertain. CDR3 size: 15 residues. Germline lookup yields CDR1 MNHEY and CDR2 SMNVEV (reference sequence). V lost 0 bases and J lost 4, with 9 bases in between. The DNA of the CDR3 is TGTGCCAGCAGTTTATCGAGGAACGGTAATGAAAAACTGTTTTTT. Encoded protein: CASSLSRNGNEKLFF.

V is TRBV5-4 and J is TRBJ2-3; 7 nucleotides match TRBD1. V shed 0 bases, J shed 9 bases, and the junction held 7 bases outside the gene matches. CDR3 length equals 14 residues. Per germline, CDR1 SGHNT and CDR2 YYREEE (reference sequence). CDR3 DNA: TGTGCCAGCAGCTTGGACAGGGGCACGGGCACGCAGTATTTT. Translation gives CASSLDRGTGTQYF.

This chain joins TRBV30 and TRBJ2-3, with 7 bases identical to TRBD1. Germline V gives CDR1 GTSNPN, CDR2 SVGIG (reference sequence). The CDR3 consists of 13 residues. J was trimmed by 2 bases and V by 7 bases; bases with no gene match: 6. This chain's CDR3 is CASQGQITDTQYF. The CDR3 DNA sequence: TGTGCCTCCCAGGGACAGATCACAGATACGCAGTATTTT.